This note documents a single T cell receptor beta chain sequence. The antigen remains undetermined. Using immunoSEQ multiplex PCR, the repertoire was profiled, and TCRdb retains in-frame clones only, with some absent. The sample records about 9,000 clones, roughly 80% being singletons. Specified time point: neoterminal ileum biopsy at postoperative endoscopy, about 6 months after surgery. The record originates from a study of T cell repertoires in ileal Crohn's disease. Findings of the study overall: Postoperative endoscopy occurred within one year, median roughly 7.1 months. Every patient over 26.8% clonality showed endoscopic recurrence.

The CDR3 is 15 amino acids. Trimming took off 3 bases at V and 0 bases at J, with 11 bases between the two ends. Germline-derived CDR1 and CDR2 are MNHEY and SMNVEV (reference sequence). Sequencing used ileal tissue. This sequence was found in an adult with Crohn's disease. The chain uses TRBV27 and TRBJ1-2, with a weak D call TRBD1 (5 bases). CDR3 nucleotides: TGTGCCAGCAGTTTTCGGGGGAAAGCTAACTATGGCTACACCTTC. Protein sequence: CASSFRGKANYGYTF.